The 14 T cell receptor beta chains below were found in one sample sequenced in a study of T cell responses to AZD1222 COVID-19 vaccine. Generated by immunoSEQ multiplex PCR, the TCRdb table keeps only in-frame clones and is missing some. Of 130,000 to 150,000 clones in the sample, 92% are singletons; the top ten hold about 1.9%. This sample comprised peripheral blood, obtained on day 0 of AZD1222 vaccination. Every receptor here comes from an adult in good health.

The chain is built from TRBV4-3 and TRBJ2-2, with D perhaps TRBD2 (6 bases). V was clipped by 0 bases and J by 1 base, with 9 bases between them. The CDR3 covers 16 residues. The germline CDR1 and CDR2 sequences are LGHNA and YSLEER. This CDR3 reads CASSQDRRGNTGELFF. DNA for the CDR3: TGCGCCAGCAGCCAAGATCGGAGGGGGAACACCGGGGAGCTGTTTTTT.

The J gene is TRBJ1-1, the V gene TRBV19, with TRBD1 as a possible D gene (6 bases). The CDR3 is 13 residues long. V lost 4 bases, J lost 5 bases, and 11 bases lay in between. CDR1 and CDR2 from the germline V gene are LNHDA and SQIVND (reference sequence). The CDR3 coding sequence is TGTGCCAGTAGTACCCGGGGGCGGACTGAAGCTTTCTTT. Protein: CASSTRGRTEAFF.

This CDR3 is CASSRPTAVNQPQHF. The DNA of the CDR3 is TGTGCCAGCAGTCGCCCAACGGCAGTCAATCAGCCCCAGCATTTT. This chain joins TRBV28 and TRBJ1-5; D is ambiguous. V was cut by 5 bases and J by 3 bases, with 14 bases left in between. The CDR3 extends over 15 amino acids. CDR1 and CDR2 (germline): MDHEN, SYDVKM.

This chain uses TRBV10-3 with TRBJ2-7; D gene ambiguous. Deletions cut 0 bases from V and 4 bases from J, with 10 bases between. Germline-derived CDR1 and CDR2 are ENHRY and SYGVKD. The CDR3 spans 14 residues. CDR3: CAISESSGVYEQYF. The CDR3 DNA reads TGTGCCATCAGTGAGTCGAGTGGGGTATACGAGCAGTACTTC.

The V call is TRBV27, the J call TRBJ1-6, with D uncertain. Germline V gene sequence: CDR1 MNHEY, CDR2 SMNVEV (reference sequence). The CDR3 loop spans 16 amino acids. The V and J ends lost 0 bases and 0 bases respectively, with 6 bases between them. CDR3 in amino acids: CASSLSWGSYNSPLHF. The CDR3 DNA reads TGTGCCAGCAGTTTATCATGGGGCTCCTATAATTCACCCCTCCACTTT.

This chain connects TRBV18 to TRBJ1-6; D uncertain. Trimming shortened V by 4 bases and J by 0 bases, and 10 bases separated the two germline ends. This CDR3 region has 16 residues. The germline CDR1 and CDR2 sequences are KGHSH and LQKENI. The CDR3 DNA follows: TGTGCCAGCTCACGAGACTGGAGCTCCTATAATTCACCCCTCCACTTT. Translating gives CASSRDWSSYNSPLHF.

The CDR3 sequence is CASSTGTGYEQYF. The CDR3 DNA is TGTGCCAGCAGCACCGGGACAGGGTACGAGCAGTACTTC. This sequence joins TRBV9 and TRBJ2-7; 9 nucleotides match TRBD1. Germline loops: CDR1 SGDLS, CDR2 YYNGEE. The CDR3 is 13 residues long. V was pared by 4 bases and J by 4 bases, with 3 bases of the junction left unmatched.

V gene TRBV11-2 combines with J gene TRBJ2-1, with D perhaps matching TRBD2 (6 bases). The germline CDR1 and CDR2 sequences are SGHAT and FQNNGV. This CDR3 comprises 15 residues. Trimming removed 7 bases from V and 1 base from J, with 14 bases in between. This CDR3 is CASNVADGSYNEQFF. The CDR3 DNA reads TGTGCCAGCAACGTAGCGGACGGGTCCTACAATGAGCAGTTCTTC.

The CDR3 DNA sequence: TGTGCCAGCAGCACGGGGGCCAGGACTGAAGCTTTCTTT. It yields the protein CASSTGARTEAFF. This chain links TRBV6-2 or TRBV6-3 with TRBJ1-1; a weak D match, TRBD1 (6 bases). The CDR3 contains 13 residues. Germline assignment: CDR1 MNHEY and CDR2 SVGEGT. V was clipped by 6 bases and J by 5 bases, with 13 bases between them.

J is TRBJ2-2 and V is TRBV5-1, with 15 nucleotides matching TRBD2. Per germline, CDR1 SGHRS and CDR2 YFSETQ. The trim removed 4 bases at V and 4 bases at J, leaving 5 bases unmatched. CDR3 length: 17 residues. The CDR3 region is CASSRTSGGAVTGELFF. The CDR3 DNA is TGCGCCAGCAGCCGGACTAGCGGGGGGGCCGTCACCGGGGAGCTGTTTTTT. The full variable domain, rest sourced from reference TRBV5-1 and TRBJ2-2, is KAGVTQTPRYLIKTRGQQVTLSCSPISGHRSVSWYQQTPGQGLQFLFEYFSETQRNKGNFPGRFSGRQFSNSRSEMNVSTLELGDSALYLCASSRTSGGAVTGELFFGEGSRLTVL.

J is TRBJ1-1 and V is TRBV20-1; TRBD1 might be the D (5 bases). CDR3 length: 10 residues. CDR1 and CDR2 (germline): DFQATT, SNEGSKA (reference sequence). The CDR3 coding sequence is TGCAGGGGCTGGGGGACTGAAGCTTTCTTT. Residues: CRGWGTEAFF.

The chain joins TRBV10-1 to TRBJ2-4; 7 bases are a match to TRBD2. Per the germline V gene, CDR1 is WNHNN and CDR2 is SYGVQD (reference sequence). This CDR3 spans 11 amino acids. After removal of 6 bases from V and 9 bases from J, the junction contained 2 bases not matched to a gene. The CDR3 DNA reads TGCGCCAGCAGGGGAGGGACCATTCAGTACTTC. This gives the protein CASRGGTIQYF.

The chain has TRBV7-6 and TRBJ1-1; perhaps TRBD1 as D (6 bases). V lost 5 bases to trimming and J lost 1 base, with 8 bases between them. Germline V gene data show CDR1 as SGHVS and CDR2 as FNYEAQ. This CDR3 is built from 13 residues. As DNA, the CDR3 is TGTGCCAGCAGCCGGGACACGAACACTGAAGCTTTCTTT. It codes for CASSRDTNTEAFF. Complete variable domain (other parts from reference TRBV7-6 and TRBJ1-1): GAGVSQSPRYKVTKRGQDVALRCDPISGHVSLYWYRQALGQGPEFLTYFNYEAQQDKSGLPNDRFSAERPEGSISTLTIQRTEQRDSAMYRCASSRDTNTEAFFGQGTRLTVV.

This clone was found once. A junction boundary mismatches the germline segment, possibly from a read error. The rearrangement uses TRBV4-3 and TRBJ2-3, with D perhaps matching TRBD1 or TRBD2 (6 bases each). The CDR3 has 11 amino acids. Germline assignment: CDR1 LGHNA and CDR2 YSLEER. CDR3 residues: CASSLRLGGDF. The CDR3 DNA follows: TGCGCCAGCAGCCTCAGGTTGGGGGGCGACTTT.